A single sample is the source of the 2 T cell receptor beta chains below, sequenced in a study of cytomegalovirus exposure and HLA in healthy donors. Sequencing used immunoSEQ multiplex PCR; TCRdb keeps in-frame clones, though not all of them. The top ten clones hold around 3% of a sample with over 200,000 clones, about 86% of them seen once. Sequencing used PBMCs. The receptors come from a woman aged 18-30 years in good health and CMV-seronegative.

V gene TRBV10-3 combines with J gene TRBJ1-5; a weak D match, TRBD1 (5 bases). The CDR3 spans 17 residues. Looked up from germline, CDR1 is ENHRY and CDR2 is SYGVKD. The V end was cut by 0 bases, the J end by 3 bases, with 15 bases between. The CDR3 loop is CAISESMGGFNNQPQHF. Here the CDR3 DNA reads TGTGCCATCAGTGAGTCGATGGGGGGATTCAACAATCAGCCCCAGCATTTT.

This rearrangement joins TRBV2 to TRBJ2-3; 8 nucleotides align to TRBD1. This CDR3 has 17 amino acids. V was pared by 6 bases and J by 2 bases, with 13 bases of the junction left unmatched. From germline, CDR1 is SNHLY and CDR2 FYNNEI. The CDR3 coding sequence is TGTGCCAGCAGGACAGCCGCAAGACAGGGGTCCACAGATACGCAGTATTTT. Its protein is CASRTAARQGSTDTQYF.